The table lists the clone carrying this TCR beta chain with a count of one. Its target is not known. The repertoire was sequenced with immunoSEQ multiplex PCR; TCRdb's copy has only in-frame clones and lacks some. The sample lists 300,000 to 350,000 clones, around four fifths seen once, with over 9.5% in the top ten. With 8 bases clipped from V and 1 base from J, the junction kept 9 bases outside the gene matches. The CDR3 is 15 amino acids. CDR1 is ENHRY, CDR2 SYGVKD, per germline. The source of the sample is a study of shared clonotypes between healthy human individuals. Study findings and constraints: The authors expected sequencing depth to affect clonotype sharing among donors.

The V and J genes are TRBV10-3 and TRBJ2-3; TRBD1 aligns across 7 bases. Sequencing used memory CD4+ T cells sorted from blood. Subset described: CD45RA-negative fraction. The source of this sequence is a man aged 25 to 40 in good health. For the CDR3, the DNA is TGTGCCATCGCAGGCTTAACAGGGGGCACAGATACGCAGTATTTT. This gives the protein CAIAGLTGGTDTQYF.